This entry lists 16 T cell receptor beta chains sequenced from one sample in a study of blood T cells in healthy people across ages. A second PCR of about 7 to 12 cycles used a sample-barcoded 5' primer and a J-beta primer mix. MiXCR, applied by TCRdb to the 5' RACE reads, yields one record per CDR3 protein. The top ten hold under 30% of the sample, which has 1.5 million to 2 million distinct CDR3 sequences, approximately 40% seen once. The specimen sequenced was blood. Receptors originate from a human donor in good health.

This clonotype was picked up a small number of times. The V and J genes are TRBV12-3 or TRBV12-4 and TRBJ2-2; D ambiguous. The CDR3 is 12 residues long. V lost 3 bases to trimming and J lost 7 bases, with 6 bases between them. The CDR3: CASSFLHGELFF. DNA of the CDR3: TGTGCCAGCAGTTTCCTCCACGGGGAGCTGTTTTTT.

This clonotype showed up just a few times. The chain links TRBV20-1 to TRBJ2-1, with 7 bases identical to TRBD2. V lost 0 bases to trimming and J lost 5 bases; unmatched junction nucleotides: 4. This CDR3 comprises 14 residues. Germline CDR1 and CDR2: DFQATT and SNEGSKA (reference sequence). The CDR3 region is CSAREGGLDNEQFF. The CDR3 nucleotides are TGCAGTGCTAGAGAGGGAGGGCTGGACAATGAGCAGTTCTTC.

The CDR3 spells CATSMDRGRETQYF. For the CDR3, the DNA is TGTGCCACCAGTATGGACAGGGGGCGAGAGACCCAGTACTTC. The chain links TRBV15 to TRBJ2-5, with 11 nucleotides matching TRBD1. Trimming cost V 6 bases and J 4 bases; bases outside gene matches: 4. In germline, CDR1 is LNHNV, CDR2 YYDKDF (reference sequence). This CDR3 has 14 residues.

This clonotype was recorded once. It may be a read error: a sequence one base away is much more abundant. CDR3 sequence reads: CASSLGPRNGQFF. For the CDR3, the DNA is TGTGCCAGCAGCCTGGGACCCCGCAATGGGCAGTTCTTC. This sequence joins TRBV7-3 and TRBJ2-1; D tentatively fits TRBD1 or TRBD2 (5 bases each). The CDR3 length is 13 residues. CDR1 and CDR2 from the germline V gene are SGHTA and FQGTGA.

The V call is TRBV12-3 or TRBV12-4, the J call TRBJ2-1; no definite D call. With 2 bases removed from V and 6 bases from J, the gap between germline ends came to 8 bases. This CDR3 comprises 13 residues. In DNA form, the CDR3 reads TGTGCCAGCAGTTTATATCGCAGCAATGAGCAGTTCTTC. This translates into CASSLYRSNEQFF.

The V call is TRBV7-6, the J call TRBJ2-7; D is ambiguous. Germline CDR1 reads SGHVS; CDR2 reads FNYEAQ. Trimming shortened V by 4 bases and J by 6 bases, and 13 bases separated the two germline ends. The CDR3 runs 13 residues. The CDR3: CASSSRALREQYF. In nucleotides, the CDR3 is TGTGCCAGCAGCTCCCGAGCCCTCCGCGAGCAGTACTTC.

This clonotype appeared a few times. V and J are TRBV24-1 and TRBJ2-1; D may be TRBD2 (7 bases). CDR3 length equals 16 residues. Germline-derived CDR1 and CDR2 are KGHDR and SFDVKD. V lost 0 bases to trimming and J lost 8 bases, with 16 bases between them. The CDR3 is CATSDLGEGGLDEQFF. The CDR3 nucleotides read TGTGCCACCAGTGATTTGGGAGAGGGGGGGCTGGATGAGCAGTTCTTC.

This clonotype was seen only a few times. V is TRBV6-2 or TRBV6-3 and J is TRBJ2-7, with 7 bases that match TRBD2. Germline V gene data show CDR1 as MNHEY and CDR2 as SVGEGT. The CDR3 length is 13 residues. With 6 bases clipped from V and 3 bases from J, the junction kept 5 bases outside the gene matches. In DNA form, the CDR3 reads TGTGCCAGCAGATCCCCGGGGGGCTACGAGCAGTACTTC. Protein product: CASRSPGGYEQYF.

Only a few counts were recorded for this clonotype. The V and J genes are TRBV7-2 and TRBJ2-7; 8 nucleotides align to TRBD1. V lost 4 bases, J lost 2 bases, and 10 bases stayed unmatched. The CDR3 consists of 16 residues. The V gene's germline CDR1 is SGHTA and CDR2 FQGNSA. Here the CDR3 DNA reads TGTGCCAGCAGCTCCTATAGGACAGGGTACCCCTACGAGCAGTACTTC. The encoded protein is CASSSYRTGYPYEQYF.

This clonotype was observed at least ten times. The chain recombines TRBV12-3 or TRBV12-4 with TRBJ2-3; 7 nucleotides line up with TRBD1. The CDR3 consists of 14 residues. J gave up 3 bases and V 8 bases, and 8 bases lay outside the gene matches. CDR3 DNA: TGTGCCAGCTCACCAGGGGGAAGGACAGATACGCAGTATTTT. The encoded protein is CASSPGGRTDTQYF.

This clonotype was seen once. The chain joins TRBV24-1 to TRBJ1-2; D gene unclear. Per the germline V gene, CDR1 is KGHDR and CDR2 is SFDVKD. V lost 1 base to trimming and J lost 6 bases, with 11 bases between them. This CDR3 is 14 amino acids long. The CDR3 DNA reads TGTGCCACCAGTGATTTCGACGGGTACGATGGCTACACCTTC. Protein product: CATSDFDGYDGYTF.

This clonotype was detected only a few times. V gene TRBV12-3 or TRBV12-4 combines with J gene TRBJ2-1; possible D gene TRBD1, 6 bases. V shed 3 bases and J shed 10 bases, with 13 bases lying between them. This CDR3 is 13 amino acids long. The CDR3 reads CASSFQGPYEQFF. The CDR3 DNA sequence: TGTGCCAGCAGTTTTCAGGGGCCCTACGAGCAGTTCTTC.

CDR3 bases: TGTGCCAGCAGCCAACTTCAGGGGGCGCTGGGGACCAACGTCCTGACTTTC. Protein product: CASSQLQGALGTNVLTF. This chain joins TRBV4-2 and TRBJ2-6, with 8 positions matching TRBD1. Trimming cost V 2 bases and J 8 bases; bases outside gene matches: 11. This CDR3 region has 17 residues. Per the germline V gene, CDR1 is LGHNA and CDR2 is YNFKEQ.

This chain connects TRBV20-1 to TRBJ2-7; D ambiguous. CDR3 length equals 14 residues. CDR1 is DFQATT and CDR2 is SNEGSKA in the germline V gene (reference sequence). V was shortened by 0 bases and J by 4 bases, with 13 bases between the two germline ends. The CDR3 protein is CSARDHSLGYEQYF. CDR3 sequence (DNA): TGCAGTGCTAGAGATCACTCCTTGGGGTACGAGCAGTACTTC.

The chain recombines TRBV7-8 with TRBJ2-3; D ambiguous. The V gene lost 5 bases and the J gene lost 3 bases, with 9 bases spanning the gap. Germline-derived CDR1 and CDR2 are SGHVS and FQNEAQ. The CDR3 runs to 13 residues. CDR3 DNA sequence: TGTGCCAGCAGCCGTCCGCGGACAGATACGCAGTATTTT. Amino acids: CASSRPRTDTQYF.

This sequence joins TRBV7-2 and TRBJ1-6; tentatively, D is TRBD1 (5 bases). Germline CDR1 and CDR2: SGHTA and FQGNSA. V shed 1 base and J shed 6 bases, with 13 bases lying between them. This CDR3 contains 16 residues. The CDR3: CASSLEPGAPNSPLHF. The CDR3 nucleotides are TGTGCCAGCAGCTTAGAGCCCGGGGCCCCTAATTCACCCCTCCACTTT.